These T cell receptor beta chains were read from a single sample in a study of cytomegalovirus exposure and HLA in healthy donors. TCRdb keeps only in-frame clones here, not all; method: immunoSEQ multiplex PCR. This sample yields about 230,000 clones, of which around 85% are seen a single time; around 1.2% belongs to the top ten. Sequences were obtained from PBMCs. The receptors stem from a human donor in good health. CDR3s leave out the opening cysteine and the closing phenylalanine or tryptophan. Fields, in order: V gene, CDR3 protein.

>TRBV21-1
ASSKYHRTPGRNQPQH
>TRBV19
ASSVADRDYNEQF
>TRBV7-9
ASSLGLADYNEQF
>TRBV4-2
ASSQPSRDSQETQY
>TRBV28
ASNPHSGPSHYEQY
>TRBV19
ASRTGTSGRYYQQF
>TRBV30
ARRTSGVFGETQY
>TRBV7-8
ASSLHGSLTDTQY
>TRBV29-1
SVGWDIYSNQPQH
>TRBV7-9
ASSPGGLGRRRNTEAF
>TRBV18
ASSQLDSNYGYT
>TRBV4-1
ASSQAGTQY
>TRBV7-9
SGAQGEGGYT
>TRBV9
ASSGGLQKNIQY
>TRBV5-1
ASSGEQGPGETQY
>TRBV29-1
SVEGGLMAGTNPEAF
>TRBV27
ASSPFGNLGNEQF
>TRBV5-4
ASSGQGGSDTQY
>TRBV4-3
ASSQQVGRSTDTQY
>TRBV15
ATSGLAQAGDTQY
>TRBV29-1
SITPGQGDYGYT
>TRBV7-2
ASKYGGGGWEQY
>TRBV18
ASSPGGSWGANVLT
>TRBV5-1
ASSFPQGPSSDGEQF
>TRBV7-9
ASSLGSGPMNTEAF
>TRBV5-1
ASTQAGGSYEQY
>TRBV28
ASLPMTVGGAF
>TRBV18
ASSPGTGGAEAF
>TRBV19
ATKGISEAF
>TRBV27
ASSPTPQGRSYEQY
>TRBV13
ASSPRQGYEQY
>TRBV28
ASSLRDYQDQPQH